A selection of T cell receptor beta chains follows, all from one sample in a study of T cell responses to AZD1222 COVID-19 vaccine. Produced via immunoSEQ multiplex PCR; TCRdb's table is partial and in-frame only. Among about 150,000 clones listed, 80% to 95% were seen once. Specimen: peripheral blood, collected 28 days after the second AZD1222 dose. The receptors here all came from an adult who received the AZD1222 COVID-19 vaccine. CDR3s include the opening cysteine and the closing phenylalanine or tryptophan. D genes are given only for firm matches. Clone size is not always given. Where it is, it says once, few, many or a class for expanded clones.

cdr3_nt: TGTGCCAGCAGTCCCCCCGGGCTAGCAGCAGATACGCAGTATTTT
cdr3_aa: CASSPPGLAADTQYF
j_call: TRBJ2-3
clone_size: once
v_call: TRBV28
d_call: NA

cdr3_nt: TGTGCCAGCAGTTCTCCTACAGGGCTAGGAAACACCATATATTTT
cdr3_aa: CASSSPTGLGNTIYF
j_call: TRBJ1-3
clone_size: NA
v_call: TRBV28
d_call: NA

cdr3_nt: TGTGCCAGCAGCCCAGAGGGCAGGCCGAGGGAAAAACTGTTTTTT
cdr3_aa: CASSPEGRPREKLFF
j_call: TRBJ1-4
clone_size: NA
v_call: TRBV7-2
d_call: NA

cdr3_nt: TGTGCCAGCAGTCCTATTGGATCTTACGGCGGCTACACCTTC
cdr3_aa: CASSPIGSYGGYTF
j_call: TRBJ1-2
clone_size: NA
v_call: TRBV6-5
d_call: NA

cdr3_nt: TGTGCCAGCAGTGAGGTCGGCGGAAATCAGCCCCAGCATTTT
cdr3_aa: CASSEVGGNQPQHF
j_call: TRBJ1-5
clone_size: NA
v_call: TRBV25-1
d_call: NA

cdr3_nt: TGTGCCAGCAGTGAAAGCGACAGGGTCTATGGCTACACCTTC
cdr3_aa: CASSESDRVYGYTF
j_call: TRBJ1-2
clone_size: once
v_call: TRBV6-1
d_call: TRBD1

cdr3_nt: TGTGCCAGCAGTTCGCCCGGCCTCCCTGGGTATGAGCAGTTCTTC
cdr3_aa: CASSSPGLPGYEQFF
j_call: TRBJ2-1
clone_size: NA
v_call: TRBV28
d_call: NA

cdr3_nt: TGTGCCAGCACCAGGGACAGCCTCTATGGCTACACCTTC
cdr3_aa: CASTRDSLYGYTF
j_call: TRBJ1-2
clone_size: once
v_call: TRBV6-5
d_call: TRBD1

cdr3_nt: TGTGCCGAGCAGGCGCGTGGTAGCTATGGCTACACCTTC
cdr3_aa: CAEQARGSYGYTF
j_call: TRBJ1-2
clone_size: NA
v_call: TRBV2
d_call: NA

cdr3_nt: TGTGCCATCAGTAGGGACAGCATCTATGGCTACACCTTC
cdr3_aa: CAISRDSIYGYTF
j_call: TRBJ1-2
clone_size: NA
v_call: TRBV10-3
d_call: TRBD1

cdr3_nt: TGTGCCAGCAGCACCGCGACGGGTGAGGGCTACACCTTC
cdr3_aa: CASSTATGEGYTF
j_call: TRBJ1-2
clone_size: NA
v_call: TRBV7-2
d_call: NA

cdr3_nt: TGTGCCAGTAGGGCGCAACCCAAGAACACTGAAGCTTTCTTT
cdr3_aa: CASRAQPKNTEAFF
j_call: TRBJ1-1
clone_size: NA
v_call: TRBV19
d_call: NA

cdr3_nt: TGTGCCAGCAGCTTCTTGAGGGGACTTCACACCGGGGAGCTGTTTTTT
cdr3_aa: CASSFLRGLHTGELFF
j_call: TRBJ2-2
clone_size: NA
v_call: TRBV5-8
d_call: NA

cdr3_nt: TGTGCCAGCAGCCAAACCAGGCATGGCTACACCTTC
cdr3_aa: CASSQTRHGYTF
j_call: TRBJ1-2
clone_size: NA
v_call: TRBV14
d_call: NA

cdr3_nt: TGTGCCAGCAGCCCGGGACTAGGGGGTTATGGGTTCTTC
cdr3_aa: CASSPGLGGYGFF
j_call: TRBJ2-1
clone_size: NA
v_call: TRBV5-6
d_call: TRBD2

cdr3_nt: TGTGCCAGCAGCACGACAGAATACAATCAGCCCCAGCATTTT
cdr3_aa: CASSTTEYNQPQHF
j_call: TRBJ1-5
clone_size: NA
v_call: TRBV27
d_call: NA

cdr3_nt: TGTGCCAGCCCCAGGACTAGCGGGGGGGCATGGGAGCAGTTCTTC
cdr3_aa: CASPRTSGGAWEQFF
j_call: TRBJ2-1
clone_size: NA
v_call: TRBV6-5
d_call: TRBD2

cdr3_nt: TGTGCCAGCAGCCTGGGACGGCTTAGCAATCAGCCCCAGCATTTT
cdr3_aa: CASSLGRLSNQPQHF
j_call: TRBJ1-5
clone_size: NA
v_call: TRBV3-1/TRBV3-2
d_call: NA

cdr3_nt: TGTGCCAGCAGTCGCACCACCGGGACAAGGAGGGAAAAACTGTTTTTT
cdr3_aa: CASSRTTGTRREKLFF
j_call: TRBJ1-4
clone_size: NA
v_call: TRBV27
d_call: NA

cdr3_nt: TGTGCCAGCAGTGAGACTAGCGGCTCCTACGAGCAGTACTTC
cdr3_aa: CASSETSGSYEQYF
j_call: TRBJ2-7
clone_size: few
v_call: TRBV6-1
d_call: TRBD2

cdr3_nt: TGTGCCAGCAGCTTAGCCCAAAACTATTCACCCCTCCACTTT
cdr3_aa: CASSLAQNYSPLHF
j_call: TRBJ1-6
clone_size: once
v_call: TRBV7-9
d_call: NA

cdr3_nt: TGTGCCAGCAGCCACCCGGGACTAGCGGGAGGTAAGGAGGAGACAGATACGCAGTATTTT
cdr3_aa: CASSHPGLAGGKEETDTQYF
j_call: TRBJ2-3
clone_size: NA
v_call: TRBV4-2
d_call: TRBD2

cdr3_nt: TGCAGCACCCTGAACACTGAAGCTTTCTTT
cdr3_aa: CSTLNTEAFF
j_call: TRBJ1-1
clone_size: few
v_call: TRBV29-1
d_call: NA